This T cell receptor beta chain was identified in a study of T cell repertoires in cytomegalovirus infection. The overall study: Used in the study were CMV epitopes, some recently identified and HLA-C-restricted, others well-studied and HLA-B-restricted. Through public TCR beta signatures, both CMV infection and matching HLA type were indicated.

On this clonotype itself: The antigen is unknown. A junction boundary mismatches the germline segment, possibly from a read error.

TCRdb reanalysed the reads using MiXCR and keeps one entry per CDR3 protein. The sample records 650,000 to 900,000 distinct CDR3 sequences, about 30% being singletons. Study-wide results and caveats: Public TCR beta family frequency separated CMV-and-HLA carriers, including in an independent cohort.

The CDR3 runs 16 residues. Germline loops: CDR1 DFQATT, CDR2 SNEGSKA (reference sequence). The chain has TRBV20-1 and TRBJ1-4, with D maybe TRBD1 (6 bases). The sample here was cultured CD8+ T cells from PBMCs, taken from culture after CMV antigen stimulation. This TCR was sampled from a human donor in good health (CMV status not recorded). Some clones in this sample may be carry-over from other donors' samples. CDR3 coding DNA: TGCAGTGCTAGAGACAGGGGCCCAACAACCAATGAAAAACTGTTTTTT. Its translation: CSARDRGPTTNEKLFF.